The 10 T cell receptor beta chains listed next were all sequenced from one sample in a study of cytomegalovirus exposure and HLA in healthy donors. The PCR was carried out with 60 Vbeta primers and 13 Jbeta primers. The repertoire was sequenced with immunoSEQ multiplex PCR; TCRdb's copy has only in-frame clones and lacks some. The sample includes roughly 43,000 clones, roughly 60% of them seen just once. Sequences were obtained from PBMCs. The receptors were gathered from a human donor in good health.

This clone was seen once. This chain joins TRBV28 and TRBJ1-2; 8 bases are shared with TRBD1. The ends lost 5 bases at V and 7 bases at J; junction bases unmatched: 12. CDR1 and CDR2 (germline): MDHEN, SYDVKM. The CDR3 extends over 15 amino acids. The CDR3 DNA sequence: TGTGCCAGCAGTAGAAGCCGACAGGGGAATAGTGGCTACACCTTC. Translating it yields CASSRSRQGNSGYTF.

The chain combines TRBV6-5 with TRBJ1-1, with D perhaps matching TRBD1 (5 bases). Germline loops: CDR1 MNHEY, CDR2 SVGAGI. V was pared by 2 bases and J by 5 bases, with 12 bases between. CDR3 length equals 14 residues. This CDR3 is CASSYARVKTEAFF. CDR3 bases: TGTGCCAGCAGTTACGCCAGGGTAAAAACTGAAGCTTTCTTT.

The chain uses TRBV5-1 and TRBJ2-2, with D unresolved. Trimming cost V 2 bases and J 3 bases, with 5 bases left between them. The length of the CDR3 is 13 residues. The germline CDR1 and CDR2 sequences are SGHRS and YFSETQ. The CDR3 protein is CASSFQDTGELFF. CDR3 nucleotide sequence: TGCGCCAGCAGCTTCCAGGACACCGGGGAGCTGTTTTTT.

As concerns this clone: A read error is likely, as this CDR3 ends without the conserved phenylalanine or tryptophan. The CDR3 is CASSSKEGSNQPQHV. The DNA of the CDR3 is TGTGCCAGCAGCTCAAAGGAGGGTAGCAATCAGCCCCAGCATGTT. This sequence joins TRBV7-9 and TRBJ1-5; no clear D. The CDR3 spans 15 residues. V lost 4 bases and J lost 0, with 10 bases in between. Looked up from germline, CDR1 is SEHNR and CDR2 is FQNEAQ (reference sequence).

A single count supports this clone. The chain couples TRBV2 to TRBJ1-4; D possibly corresponds to TRBD1 (6 bases). CDR3 length: 14 amino acids. Trimming stripped 2 bases from V and 8 bases from J, with 12 bases between. In germline, CDR1 is SNHLY, CDR2 FYNNEI. The CDR3 sequence: CASSETGFREKLFF. In DNA form, the CDR3 reads TGTGCCAGCAGTGAAACAGGGTTCCGGGAAAAACTGTTTTTT.

V is TRBV5-1 and J is TRBJ1-2, with 10 bases fitting TRBD1. CDR1 and CDR2 from the germline V gene are SGHRS and YFSETQ. V was pared by 5 bases and J by 6 bases, with 7 bases of the junction left unmatched. This CDR3 is 14 amino acids long. The CDR3 DNA is TGCGCCAGCAGGGCCGCGGGGACAGGGGATGGCTACACCTTC. Protein sequence: CASRAAGTGDGYTF.

The CDR3 loop is CASSLGLAETQYF. The DNA of the CDR3 is TGTGCCAGCAGCTTAGGTCTAGCGGAGACCCAGTACTTC. The chain joins TRBV7-9 to TRBJ2-5, with a weak D call TRBD2 (6 bases). CDR3 size: 13 residues. V gave up 1 base and J gave up 5 bases, with 8 bases separating them. Germline V CDR1 and CDR2: SEHNR, FQNEAQ (reference sequence).

The chain links TRBV25-1 to TRBJ1-6; the D gene is possibly TRBD1 (5 bases). The CDR3 runs to 15 residues. V was clipped by 5 bases and J by 9 bases, with 17 bases between them. Germline lookup yields CDR1 MGHDK and CDR2 SYGVNS. CDR3 amino acids: CASSREDSLISPLHF. The CDR3 DNA sequence: TGTGCCAGCAGTAGGGAAGACAGCTTAATTTCACCCCTCCACTTT.

The V and J genes are TRBV6-6 and TRBJ1-1, with TRBD1 matching 10 bases. CDR3 length: 16 amino acids. In germline, CDR1 is MNHNY, CDR2 SVGAGI (reference sequence). J gave up 3 bases and V 4 bases, and 8 bases lay outside the gene matches. CDR3 residues: CASSSPRDRGHTEAFF. The CDR3 DNA follows: TGTGCCAGCAGTTCCCCAAGGGACAGGGGACACACTGAAGCTTTCTTT.

The chain combines TRBV5-1 with TRBJ2-3; D gene ambiguous. This CDR3 spans 14 amino acids. Germline assignment: CDR1 SGHRS and CDR2 YFSETQ. V lost 0 bases, J lost 2 bases, and 7 bases lay in between. CDR3 bases: TGCGCCAGCAGCTTGGGTCTAGTCACAGATACGCAGTATTTT. This translates into CASSLGLVTDTQYF.